What follows is one TCR beta chain and its context. Its antigen is unknown. These data are taken from a study of post-analysis software for immune sequencing data. Study results and caveats: There were five or six TRBV segments more frequent in patients than controls, and TRBV5-6, TRBV5-1 and TRBV20-1 were among them.

Trimming pared 6 bases from V and 4 bases from J, leaving 12 bases between. This CDR3 is 12 amino acids long. Germline V CDR1 and CDR2: DFQATT, SNEGSKA (reference sequence). Unique molecular identifiers tagged the TCR beta cDNA libraries. TCRdb re-called the PCR reads with MiXCR, one entry per CDR3 protein. This repertoire shows 600,000 to 700,000 distinct CDR3 sequences, around 60% found once; its top ten account for around 11%. The chain is built from TRBV20-1 and TRBJ2-5; possibly TRBD1 for D (6 bases). The sample was blood. The clonotype originates from a girl aged 2-10 years with multiple sclerosis. CDR3 bases: TGCAGTGCACAGGGTCCAGGAGAGACCCAGTACTTC. This codes for CSAQGPGETQYF.